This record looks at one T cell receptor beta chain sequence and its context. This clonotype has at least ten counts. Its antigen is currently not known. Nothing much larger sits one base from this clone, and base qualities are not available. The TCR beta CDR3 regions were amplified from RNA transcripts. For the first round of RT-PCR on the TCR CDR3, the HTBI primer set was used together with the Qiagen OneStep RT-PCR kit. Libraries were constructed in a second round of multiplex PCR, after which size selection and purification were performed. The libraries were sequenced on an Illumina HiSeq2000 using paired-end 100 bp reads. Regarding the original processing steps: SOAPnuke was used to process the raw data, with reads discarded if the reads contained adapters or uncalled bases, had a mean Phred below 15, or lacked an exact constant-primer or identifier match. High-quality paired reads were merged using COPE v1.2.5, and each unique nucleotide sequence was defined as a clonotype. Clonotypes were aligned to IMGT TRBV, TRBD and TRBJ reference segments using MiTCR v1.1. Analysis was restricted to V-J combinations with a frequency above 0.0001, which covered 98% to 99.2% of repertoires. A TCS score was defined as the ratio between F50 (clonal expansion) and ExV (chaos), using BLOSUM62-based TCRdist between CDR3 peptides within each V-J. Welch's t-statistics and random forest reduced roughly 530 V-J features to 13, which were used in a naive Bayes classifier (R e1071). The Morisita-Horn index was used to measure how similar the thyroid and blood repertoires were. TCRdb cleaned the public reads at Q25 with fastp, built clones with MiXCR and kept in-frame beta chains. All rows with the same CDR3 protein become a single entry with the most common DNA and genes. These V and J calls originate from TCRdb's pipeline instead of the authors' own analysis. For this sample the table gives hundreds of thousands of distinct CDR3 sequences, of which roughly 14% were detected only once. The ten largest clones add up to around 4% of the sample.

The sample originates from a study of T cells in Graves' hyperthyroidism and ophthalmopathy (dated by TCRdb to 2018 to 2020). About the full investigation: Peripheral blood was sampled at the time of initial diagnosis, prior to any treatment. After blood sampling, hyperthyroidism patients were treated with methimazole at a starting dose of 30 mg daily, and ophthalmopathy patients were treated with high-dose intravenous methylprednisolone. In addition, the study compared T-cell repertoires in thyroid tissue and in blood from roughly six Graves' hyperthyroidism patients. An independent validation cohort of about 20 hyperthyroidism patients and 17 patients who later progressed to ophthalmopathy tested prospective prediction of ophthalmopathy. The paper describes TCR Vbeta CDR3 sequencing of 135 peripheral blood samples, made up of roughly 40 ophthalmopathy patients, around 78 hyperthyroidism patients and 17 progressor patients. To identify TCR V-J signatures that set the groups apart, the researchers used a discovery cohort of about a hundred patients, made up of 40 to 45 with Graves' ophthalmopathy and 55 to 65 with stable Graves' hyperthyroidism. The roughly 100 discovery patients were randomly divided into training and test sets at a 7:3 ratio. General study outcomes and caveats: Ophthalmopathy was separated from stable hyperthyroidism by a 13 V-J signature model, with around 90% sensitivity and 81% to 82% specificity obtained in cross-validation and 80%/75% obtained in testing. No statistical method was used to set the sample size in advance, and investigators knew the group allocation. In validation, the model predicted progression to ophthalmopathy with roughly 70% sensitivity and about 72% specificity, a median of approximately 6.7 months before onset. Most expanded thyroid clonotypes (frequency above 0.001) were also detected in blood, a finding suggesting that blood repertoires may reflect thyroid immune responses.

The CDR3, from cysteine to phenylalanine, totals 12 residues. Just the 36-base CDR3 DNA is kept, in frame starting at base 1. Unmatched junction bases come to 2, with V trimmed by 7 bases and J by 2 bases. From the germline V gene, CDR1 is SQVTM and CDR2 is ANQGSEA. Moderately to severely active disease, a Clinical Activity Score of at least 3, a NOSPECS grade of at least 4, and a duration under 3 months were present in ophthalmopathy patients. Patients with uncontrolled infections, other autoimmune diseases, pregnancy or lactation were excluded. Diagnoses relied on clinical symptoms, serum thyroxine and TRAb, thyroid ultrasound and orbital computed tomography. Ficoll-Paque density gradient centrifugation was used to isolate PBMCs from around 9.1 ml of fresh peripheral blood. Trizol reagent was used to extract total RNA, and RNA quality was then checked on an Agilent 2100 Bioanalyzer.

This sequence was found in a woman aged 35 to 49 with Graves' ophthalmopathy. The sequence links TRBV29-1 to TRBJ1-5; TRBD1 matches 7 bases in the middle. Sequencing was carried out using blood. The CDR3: CSAQGGNQPQHF. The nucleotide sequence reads TGCAGCGCGCAGGGGGGCAATCAGCCCCAGCATTTT.